These 17 T cell receptor beta chains came from one sample sequenced in a study of T cells in Graves' hyperthyroidism and ophthalmopathy. RNA transcripts gave rise to amplified TCR beta CDR3 regions. When the TCR CDR3 underwent first-round RT-PCR, the HTBI primer set was used. Via MiXCR, TCRdb re-called the multiplex PCR reads, giving one row per CDR3 protein. The sample contains 300,000 to 450,000 distinct CDR3 sequences, approximately 15% of which appear only once. The sequenced material came from blood. The receptor set was obtained from a woman younger than 45 with Graves' hyperthyroidism.

The V and J genes are TRBV9 and TRBJ1-3; D is perhaps TRBD1 (6 bases). Germline V gene lookup returns CDR1 SGDLS and CDR2 YYNGEE. The CDR3 covers 15 residues. V lost 4 bases, J lost 1 base, and 12 bases lay in between. The CDR3 is CASSSTGTSGNTIYF. The CDR3, as DNA: TGTGCCAGCAGCTCCACCGGGACATCTGGAAACACCATATATTTT.

The gene calls are TRBV29-1 and TRBJ2-1; the match to TRBD2 covers 14 bases. CDR1 is SQVTM and CDR2 is ANQGSEA in the germline V gene. The V gene end was trimmed by 8 bases and the J gene end by 8 bases; junction bases not matched to a gene: 11. This CDR3 is built from 15 residues. CDR3: CSIAGLAGAPYEQFF. DNA of the CDR3: TGCAGCATCGCGGGACTAGCGGGAGCACCGTATGAGCAGTTCTTC.

With regard to this clonotype: A much larger clone differs by one base, so this may be a read error. The gene calls are TRBV3-1 and TRBJ2-7, with D perhaps TRBD2 (6 bases). Germline CDR1 and CDR2: LGHDT and YNNKEL (reference sequence). Trimming took off 3 bases at V and 4 bases at J, with 16 bases between the two ends. This CDR3 comprises 15 residues. The CDR3 protein is CASSHQELASYEQYF. CDR3 nucleotides: TGTGCCAGCAGCCACCAGGAACTAGCTTCGTACGAGCAGTACTTC.

The chain employs TRBV5-1 and TRBJ1-2; no clear D gene. V lost 0 bases and J lost 4, with 10 bases in between. Germline lookup yields CDR1 SGHRS and CDR2 YFSETQ. This CDR3 contains 14 residues. The CDR3 region is CASSLGYGGYGYTF. The CDR3 nucleotides read TGCGCCAGCAGCTTGGGTTATGGAGGCTATGGCTACACCTTC.

The J gene is TRBJ2-5, the V gene TRBV6-2 or TRBV6-3, with TRBD2 matching 12 bases. The trim removed 0 bases at V and 5 bases at J, leaving 16 bases unmatched. In germline, CDR1 is MNHEY, CDR2 SVGEGT. The CDR3 is 20 amino acids. CDR3 loop: CASSYSPLTSGRSYAETQYF. CDR3 sequence (DNA): TGTGCCAGCAGTTACTCACCCTTGACTAGCGGGAGATCGTATGCGGAGACCCAGTACTTC.

Many counts were recorded for this clonotype. The chain recombines TRBV27 with TRBJ2-7; tentatively, D is TRBD2 (5 bases). CDR1 MNHEY and CDR2 SMNVEV come from the germline V gene (reference sequence). Trimming cost V 5 bases and J 5 bases, with 10 bases left between them. The CDR3 is 12 amino acids. This chain's CDR3 is CASSPAGNEQYF. The CDR3 region has the DNA TGTGCCAGCAGTCCCGCGGGTAACGAGCAGTACTTC.

This clonotype was picked up many times. The chain uses TRBV12-3 or TRBV12-4 and TRBJ2-7; TRBD1 matches at 9 bases. The CDR3 totals 12 residues. The ends lost 6 bases at V and 6 bases at J; junction bases unmatched: 3. The CDR3 DNA sequence: TGTGCCAGCAGGCCGACAGGGGGCGAGCAGTACTTC. Protein: CASRPTGGEQYF.

The sample holds many counts of this clonotype. This chain links TRBV7-7 with TRBJ2-5; D tentatively fits TRBD1 or TRBD2 (5 bases each). The germline V and J ends were trimmed by 7 bases and 5 bases, with 14 bases remaining between them. The CDR3 loop spans 13 amino acids. Per germline, CDR1 SSHAT and CDR2 FNYEAQ (reference sequence). The CDR3 sequence is CASTLGVAETQYF. The CDR3 bases are TGTGCCAGCACCCTGGGGGTAGCTGAGACCCAGTACTTC.

This clonotype was seen a handful of times. V and J are TRBV20-1 and TRBJ2-7; maybe TRBD1 (6 bases). The germline CDR1 and CDR2 sequences are DFQATT and SNEGSKA (reference sequence). The CDR3 loop spans 15 amino acids. Trimming took off 8 bases at V and 6 bases at J, with 26 bases between the two ends. The chain's CDR3 is CSTKPTGIGYSEQYF. The CDR3 DNA reads TGCAGTACAAAACCTACAGGGATCGGCTACTCCGAGCAGTACTTC.

This clonotype occurred many times. This chain joins TRBV24-1 and TRBJ2-3; no clear D. The CDR3 covers 14 residues. The V end lost 0 bases, the J end lost 7 bases, and 10 bases lay between the germline ends. CDR1 is KGHDR and CDR2 is SFDVKD in the germline V gene. CDR3 sequence (DNA): TGTGCCACCAGTGATTTGGTCCCGATACATACGCAGTATTTT. It specifies CATSDLVPIHTQYF.

J is TRBJ1-2 and V is TRBV12-3 or TRBV12-4; the D is unclear. The CDR3 length is 15 residues. V lost 3 bases, J lost 1 base, and 12 bases lay in between. The DNA for the CDR3 is TGTGCCAGCAGTTTTCGGGCTGATTTTAACTATGGCTACACCTTC. Translating it yields CASSFRADFNYGYTF.

This clonotype was recorded a few times. The rearrangement joins TRBV6-2 or TRBV6-3 to TRBJ2-7, with a weak D call TRBD2 (6 bases). The CDR3 consists of 14 residues. The V and J ends lost 10 bases and 0 bases respectively, with 16 bases between them. Germline CDR1 MNHEY, CDR2 SVGEGT. CDR3 amino acids: CATQISGSSYEQYF. CDR3 DNA sequence: TGTGCCACCCAGATTAGCGGTAGCTCCTACGAGCAGTACTTC.

This clonotype showed up just once. The rearrangement links TRBV28 to TRBJ2-7; TRBD1 or TRBD2 may be the D gene (5 bases each). The germline V gene encodes CDR1 MDHEN and CDR2 SYDVKM. The V end lost 6 bases, the J end lost 0 bases, and 12 bases lay between the germline ends. This CDR3 comprises 14 residues. The chain's CDR3 is CASSHGTSSYEQYF. In DNA, the CDR3 is TGTGCCAGCAGCCACGGGACCAGCTCCTACGAGCAGTACTTC.

This clonotype was detected a few times. V usage is TRBV20-1 and J usage is TRBJ2-5; 9 bases line up with TRBD2. Germline V gives CDR1 DFQATT, CDR2 SNEGSKA (reference sequence). The CDR3 is 15 amino acids. V lost 6 bases to trimming and J lost 1 base; unmatched junction nucleotides: 9. Here the CDR3 reads CSAPASGTTQETQYF. CDR3 DNA sequence: TGCAGTGCCCCCGCTAGCGGGACTACCCAAGAGACCCAGTACTTC.

In this sample, this clonotype turned up many times. The chain employs TRBV7-2 and TRBJ1-5, with D perhaps matching TRBD1 (5 bases). There are 14 residues in the CDR3. V shed 5 bases and J shed 4 bases, with 12 bases lying between them. Germline V gene sequence: CDR1 SGHTA, CDR2 FQGNSA. The CDR3 DNA is TGTGCCAGCAGCCTAAGGGGTACGAATCAGCCCCAGCATTTT. Translating it yields CASSLRGTNQPQHF.

At least ten counts were recorded for this clonotype. The rearrangement uses TRBV20-1 and TRBJ2-7, with D maybe TRBD2 (5 bases). The V end was cut by 0 bases, the J end by 0 bases, with 9 bases between. The CDR3 spans 14 residues. Germline lookup yields CDR1 DFQATT and CDR2 SNEGSKA (reference sequence). The CDR3 DNA is TGCAGTGCTAGAGATCGTAGCGTCTCCTACGAGCAGTACTTC. This codes for CSARDRSVSYEQYF.

The CDR3 reads CSAIAGSPQHF. The CDR3 DNA sequence: TGCAGTGCTATTGCCGGCAGCCCCCAGCATTTT. This sequence joins TRBV20-1 and TRBJ1-5; D is ambiguous. Germline V lookup: CDR1 DFQATT, CDR2 SNEGSKA (reference sequence). Trimming took 4 bases from V and 10 from J, leaving 11 bases between them. This CDR3 region has 11 residues.